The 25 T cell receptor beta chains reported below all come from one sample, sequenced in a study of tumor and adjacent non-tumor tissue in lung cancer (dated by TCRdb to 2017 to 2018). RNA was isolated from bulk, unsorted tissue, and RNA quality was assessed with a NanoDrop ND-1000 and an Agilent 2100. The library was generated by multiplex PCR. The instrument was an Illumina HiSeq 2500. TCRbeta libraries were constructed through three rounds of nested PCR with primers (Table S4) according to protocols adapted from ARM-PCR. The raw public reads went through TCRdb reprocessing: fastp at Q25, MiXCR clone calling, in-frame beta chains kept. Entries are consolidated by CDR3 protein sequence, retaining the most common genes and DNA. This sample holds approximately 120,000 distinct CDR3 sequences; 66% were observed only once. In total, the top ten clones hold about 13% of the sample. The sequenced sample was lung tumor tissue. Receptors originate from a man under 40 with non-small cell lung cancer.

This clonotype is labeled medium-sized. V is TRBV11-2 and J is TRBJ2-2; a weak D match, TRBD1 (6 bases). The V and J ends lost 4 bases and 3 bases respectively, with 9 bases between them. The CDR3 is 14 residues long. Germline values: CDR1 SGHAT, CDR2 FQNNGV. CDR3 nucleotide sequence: TGTGCCAGCAGCTCCGGGACATACACCGGGGAGCTGTTTTTT. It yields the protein CASSSGTYTGELFF.

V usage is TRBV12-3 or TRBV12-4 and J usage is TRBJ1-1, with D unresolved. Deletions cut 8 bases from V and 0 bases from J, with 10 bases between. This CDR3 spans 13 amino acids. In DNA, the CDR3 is TGTGCCAGCCGGAGCAGCCTGAACACTGAAGCTTTCTTT. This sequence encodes CASRSSLNTEAFF.

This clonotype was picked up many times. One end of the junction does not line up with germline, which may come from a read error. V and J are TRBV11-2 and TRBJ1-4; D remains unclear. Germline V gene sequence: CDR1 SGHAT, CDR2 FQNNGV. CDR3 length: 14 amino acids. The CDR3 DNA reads TGTGCCAGCGCGGTCCAGTTCGGGGATGAAGAACTGTTTTTT. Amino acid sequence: CASAVQFGDEELFF.

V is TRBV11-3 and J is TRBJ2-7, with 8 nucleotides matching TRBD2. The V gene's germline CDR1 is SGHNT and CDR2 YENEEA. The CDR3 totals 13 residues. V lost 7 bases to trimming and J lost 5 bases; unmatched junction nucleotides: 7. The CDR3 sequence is CASIRGLVHEQYF. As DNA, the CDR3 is TGTGCCAGCATCCGGGGACTAGTACACGAGCAGTACTTC.

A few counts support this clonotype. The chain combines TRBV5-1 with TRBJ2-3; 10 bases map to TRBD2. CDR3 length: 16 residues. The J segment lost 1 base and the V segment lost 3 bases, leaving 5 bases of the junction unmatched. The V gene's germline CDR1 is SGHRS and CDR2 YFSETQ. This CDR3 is CASSSVAGGGTDTQYF. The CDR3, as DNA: TGCGCCAGCAGCTCGGTAGCGGGAGGAGGCACAGATACGCAGTATTTT.

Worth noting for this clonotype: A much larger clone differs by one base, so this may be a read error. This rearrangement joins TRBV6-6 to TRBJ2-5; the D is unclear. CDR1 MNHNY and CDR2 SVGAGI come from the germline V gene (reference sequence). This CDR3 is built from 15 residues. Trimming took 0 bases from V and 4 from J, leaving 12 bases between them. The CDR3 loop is CASSYSRIRGETQYF. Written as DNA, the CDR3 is TGTGCCAGCAGTTACTCGAGAATCCGCGGAGAGACCCAGTACTTC.

The CDR3 DNA follows: TGCGCCAGCAGCCAAGGGTTACTGGCACCTAGCACTGAAGCTTTCTTT. Protein product: CASSQGLLAPSTEAFF. This sequence joins TRBV4-1 and TRBJ1-1, with D uncertain. The CDR3 has 16 amino acids. V shed 1 base and J shed 4 bases, with 16 bases lying between them. The germline V gene has CDR1 MGHRA and CDR2 YSYEKL.

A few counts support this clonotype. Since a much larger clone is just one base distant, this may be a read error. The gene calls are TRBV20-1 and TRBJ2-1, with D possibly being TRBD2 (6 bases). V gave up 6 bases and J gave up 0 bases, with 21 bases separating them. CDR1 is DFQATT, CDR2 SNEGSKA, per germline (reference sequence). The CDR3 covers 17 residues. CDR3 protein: CSAPGPAGSLSYNEQFF. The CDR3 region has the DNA TGCAGTGCCCCGGGACCAGCGGGTTCCCTCTCCTACAATGAGCAGTTCTTC.

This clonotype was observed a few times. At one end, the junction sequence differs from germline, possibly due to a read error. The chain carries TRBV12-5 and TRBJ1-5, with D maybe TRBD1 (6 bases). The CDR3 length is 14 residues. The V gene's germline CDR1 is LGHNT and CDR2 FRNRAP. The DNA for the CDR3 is TGTGCTAGTGGTTTAGGTGGGGACAATCAGCCCCTGCATTTT. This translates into CASGLGGDNQPLHF.

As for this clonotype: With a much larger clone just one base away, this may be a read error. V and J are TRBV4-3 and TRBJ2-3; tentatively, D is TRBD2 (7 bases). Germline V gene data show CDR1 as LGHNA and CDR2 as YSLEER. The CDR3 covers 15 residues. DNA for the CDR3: TGCGCCAGCAGCCAGAGGGCGCGCGGGGGCGATAAGCAGTATTTT. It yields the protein CASSQRARGGDKQYF.

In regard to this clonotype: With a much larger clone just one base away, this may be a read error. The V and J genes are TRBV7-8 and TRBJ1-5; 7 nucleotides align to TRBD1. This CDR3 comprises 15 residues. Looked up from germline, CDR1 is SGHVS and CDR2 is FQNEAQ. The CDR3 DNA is TGTGTCAGCAGCTTAGAAATGGGGACAGATCAGCCCCAGCATTTT. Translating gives CVSSLEMGTDQPQHF.

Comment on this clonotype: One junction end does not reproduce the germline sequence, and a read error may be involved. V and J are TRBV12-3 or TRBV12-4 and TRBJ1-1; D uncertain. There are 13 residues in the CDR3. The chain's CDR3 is CAGSLADYTEAFF. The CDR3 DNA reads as TGTGCCGGCAGTTTAGCCGACTACACTGAAGCTTTCTTT.

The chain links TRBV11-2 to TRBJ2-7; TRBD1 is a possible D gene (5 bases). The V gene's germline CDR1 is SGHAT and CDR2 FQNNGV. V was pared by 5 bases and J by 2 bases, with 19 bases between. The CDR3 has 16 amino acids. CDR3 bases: TGTGCCAGCAGCACTGTGACAGCCCTTCGTGCCTACGAGCAGTACTTC. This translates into CASSTVTALRAYEQYF. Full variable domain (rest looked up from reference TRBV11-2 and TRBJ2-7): EAGVAQSPRYKIIEKRQSVAFWCNPISGHATLYWYQQILGQGPKLLIQFQNNGVVDDSQLPKDRFSAERLKGVDSTLKIQPAKLEDSAVYLCASSTVTALRAYEQYFGPGTRLTVT.

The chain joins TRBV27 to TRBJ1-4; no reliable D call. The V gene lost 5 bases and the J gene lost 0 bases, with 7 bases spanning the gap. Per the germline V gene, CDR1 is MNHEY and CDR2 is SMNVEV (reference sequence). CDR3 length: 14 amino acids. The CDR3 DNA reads TGTGCCAGCAGTACTGCCTCAACTAATGAAAAACTGTTTTTT. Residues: CASSTASTNEKLFF.

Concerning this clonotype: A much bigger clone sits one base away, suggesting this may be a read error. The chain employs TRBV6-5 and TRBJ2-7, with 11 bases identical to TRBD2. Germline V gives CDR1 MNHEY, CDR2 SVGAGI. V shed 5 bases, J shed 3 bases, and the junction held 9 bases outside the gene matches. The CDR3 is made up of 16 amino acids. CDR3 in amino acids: CASSVSGTSGHYEQYF. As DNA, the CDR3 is TGTGCCAGCAGTGTGTCCGGGACTAGCGGACACTACGAGCAGTACTTC.

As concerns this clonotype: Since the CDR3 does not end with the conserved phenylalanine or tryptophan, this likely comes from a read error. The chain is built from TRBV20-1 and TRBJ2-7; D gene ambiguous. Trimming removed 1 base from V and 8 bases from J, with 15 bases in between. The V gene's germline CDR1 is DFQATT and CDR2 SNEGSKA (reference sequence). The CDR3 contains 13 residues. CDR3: CSARGPKGVQQYL. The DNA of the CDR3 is TGCAGTGCTAGAGGACCCAAAGGTGTCCAGCAGTACCTC.

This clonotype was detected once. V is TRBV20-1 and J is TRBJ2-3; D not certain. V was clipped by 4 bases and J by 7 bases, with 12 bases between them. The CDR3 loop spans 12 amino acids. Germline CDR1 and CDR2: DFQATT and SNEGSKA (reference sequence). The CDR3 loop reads CSAIGLTYTQYF. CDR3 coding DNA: TGCAGTGCTATCGGGCTTACATATACGCAGTATTTT.

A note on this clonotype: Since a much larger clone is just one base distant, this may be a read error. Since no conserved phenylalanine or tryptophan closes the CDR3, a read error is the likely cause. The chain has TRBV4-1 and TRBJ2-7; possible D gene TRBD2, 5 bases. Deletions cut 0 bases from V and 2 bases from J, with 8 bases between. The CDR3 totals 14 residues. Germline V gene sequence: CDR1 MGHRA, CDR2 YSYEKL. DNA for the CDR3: TGCGCCAGCAGCCAAGATCGGGGAGCCTACGAGCAGTACCTC. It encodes CASSQDRGAYEQYL.

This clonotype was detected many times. The CDR3 sequence is CSVSGDRGSANTQYF. The DNA for the CDR3 is TGCAGTGTCAGTGGGGACCGGGGGTCCGCGAATACGCAGTATTTT. This chain connects TRBV20-1 to TRBJ2-3, with D possibly matching TRBD2 (6 bases). CDR3 length: 15 residues. From germline, CDR1 is DFQATT and CDR2 SNEGSKA (reference sequence). V gave up 7 bases and J gave up 7 bases, with 24 bases separating them.

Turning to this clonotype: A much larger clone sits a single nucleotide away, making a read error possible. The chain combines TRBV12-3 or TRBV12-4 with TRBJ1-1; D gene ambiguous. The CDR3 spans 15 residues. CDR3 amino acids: CVSSLNKGPGTEAFF. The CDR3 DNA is TGTGTCAGCAGTTTAAATAAGGGCCCGGGCACTGAAGCTTTCTTT.

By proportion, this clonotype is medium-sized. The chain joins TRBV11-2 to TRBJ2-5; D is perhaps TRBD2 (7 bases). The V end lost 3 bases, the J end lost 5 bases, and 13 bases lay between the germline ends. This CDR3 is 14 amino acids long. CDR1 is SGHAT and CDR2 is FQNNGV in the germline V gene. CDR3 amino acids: CASSFAQGGETQYF. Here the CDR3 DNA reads TGTGCCAGCAGCTTCGCACAGGGAGGGGAGACCCAGTACTTC.

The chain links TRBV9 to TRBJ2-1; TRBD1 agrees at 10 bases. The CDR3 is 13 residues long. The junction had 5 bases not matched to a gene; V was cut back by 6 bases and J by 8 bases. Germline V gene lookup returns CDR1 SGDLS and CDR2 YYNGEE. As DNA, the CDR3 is TGTGCCAGCACCCCGGGACAGGGGCATGAGCAGTTCTTC. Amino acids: CASTPGQGHEQFF.

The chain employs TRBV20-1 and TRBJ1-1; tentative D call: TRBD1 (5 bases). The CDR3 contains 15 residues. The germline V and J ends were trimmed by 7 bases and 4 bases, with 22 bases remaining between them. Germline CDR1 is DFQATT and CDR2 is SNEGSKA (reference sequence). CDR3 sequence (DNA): TGCAGTGTTTACTCGCCGGACTACAGGACCACTGAAGCTTTCTTT. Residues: CSVYSPDYRTTEAFF.

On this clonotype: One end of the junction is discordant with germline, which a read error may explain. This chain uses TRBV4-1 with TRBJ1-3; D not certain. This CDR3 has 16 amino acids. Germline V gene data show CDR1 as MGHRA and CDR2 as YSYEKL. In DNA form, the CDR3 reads TGTGCCAGTAGCCAAGCCTCCGGAGGGTATGGAAACACCATATACTTT. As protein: CASSQASGGYGNTIYF.

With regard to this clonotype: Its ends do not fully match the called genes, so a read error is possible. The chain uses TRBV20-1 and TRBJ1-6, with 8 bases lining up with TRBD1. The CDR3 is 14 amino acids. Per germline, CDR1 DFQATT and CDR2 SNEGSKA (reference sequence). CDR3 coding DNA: TGCAGTGCTATTGTGGCAGGGGGCCGTTCACCCCTCCAGTTT. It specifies CSAIVAGGRSPLQF.